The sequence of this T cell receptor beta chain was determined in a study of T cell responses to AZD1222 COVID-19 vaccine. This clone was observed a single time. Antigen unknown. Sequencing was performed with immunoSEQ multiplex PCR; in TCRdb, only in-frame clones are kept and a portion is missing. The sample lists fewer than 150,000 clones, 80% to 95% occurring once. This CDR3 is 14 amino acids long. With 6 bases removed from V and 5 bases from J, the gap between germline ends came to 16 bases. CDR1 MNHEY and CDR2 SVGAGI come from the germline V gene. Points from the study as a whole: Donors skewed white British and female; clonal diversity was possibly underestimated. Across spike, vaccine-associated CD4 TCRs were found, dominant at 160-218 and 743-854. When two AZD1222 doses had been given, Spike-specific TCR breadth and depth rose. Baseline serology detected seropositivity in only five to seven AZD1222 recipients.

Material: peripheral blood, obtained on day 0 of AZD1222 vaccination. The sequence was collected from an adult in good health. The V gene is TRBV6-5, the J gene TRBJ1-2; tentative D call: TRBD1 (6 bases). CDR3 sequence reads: CASSTATGFYGYTF. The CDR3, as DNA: TGTGCCAGCAGCACCGCTACAGGGTTTTATGGCTACACCTTC.